The clone carrying this T cell receptor beta chain has more than one count but fewer than ten. The data derive from a study of blood T cell repertoires in COVID-19. The CDR3 covers 15 residues. Germline lookup yields CDR1 MNHEY and CDR2 SVGAGI. Trimming cost V 8 bases and J 2 bases, with 18 bases left between them. Original data processing: From reference gene primer amplification, estimates of nucleated cell counts were derived. The method was immunoSEQ multiplex PCR; TCRdb's version includes in-frame clones alone and lacks a portion of them. That table gives V, J and clone size, and the DNA gave D and trimming. Here the sample spans nearly 200,000 clones, approximately 80% being singletons.

The receptor's source is a human donor in a cohort sampled during active COVID-19. The sequencing sample was made of peripheral blood. The chain has TRBV6-5 and TRBJ1-1; D is unresolved. In DNA, the CDR3 is TGTGCCAGCTCAGTGGGATCAGGACTTAACACTGAAGCTTTCTTT. Its translation: CASSVGSGLNTEAFF.